This T cell receptor (beta chain) was obtained from a study of T cell responses to AZD1222 COVID-19 vaccine. The CDR3 covers 14 residues. The germline V gene has CDR1 LGHDT and CDR2 YNNKEL (reference sequence). V lost 4 bases to trimming and J lost 4 bases; unmatched junction nucleotides: 4. Study observations and caveats: Seropositive status at baseline applied to only six AZD1222 recipients.

A word on this clone: The target antigen is unknown.

The table came from immunoSEQ multiplex PCR; TCRdb's copy has only in-frame clones and leaves some out. The sample shows under 150,000 clones, about 92% of them seen only once. This specimen consisted of peripheral blood, obtained on day 0 of AZD1222 vaccination. The genes are TRBV3-1 (or the pseudogene TRBV3-2) and TRBJ1-5, with 7 bases lining up with TRBD1. The TCR comes from an adult in good health. CDR3 protein: CASSRGGGNQPQHF. The CDR3 bases are TGTGCCAGCAGCCGAGGGGGCGGGAATCAGCCCCAGCATTTT.